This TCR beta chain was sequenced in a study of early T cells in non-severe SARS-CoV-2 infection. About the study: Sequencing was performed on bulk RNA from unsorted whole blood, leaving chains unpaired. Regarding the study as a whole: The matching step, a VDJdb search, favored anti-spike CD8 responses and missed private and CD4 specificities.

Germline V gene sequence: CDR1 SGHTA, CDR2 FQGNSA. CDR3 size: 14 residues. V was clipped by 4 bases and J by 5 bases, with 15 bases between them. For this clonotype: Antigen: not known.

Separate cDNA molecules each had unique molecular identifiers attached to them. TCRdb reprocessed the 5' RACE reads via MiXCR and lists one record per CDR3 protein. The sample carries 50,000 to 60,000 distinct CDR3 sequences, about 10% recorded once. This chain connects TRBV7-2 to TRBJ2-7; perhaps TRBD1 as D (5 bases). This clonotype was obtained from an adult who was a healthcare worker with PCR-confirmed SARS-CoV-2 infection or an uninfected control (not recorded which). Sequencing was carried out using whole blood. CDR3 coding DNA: TGTGCCAGCAGCTCAGGATATAGGGGTGACGAGCAGTACTTC. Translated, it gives CASSSGYRGDEQYF.